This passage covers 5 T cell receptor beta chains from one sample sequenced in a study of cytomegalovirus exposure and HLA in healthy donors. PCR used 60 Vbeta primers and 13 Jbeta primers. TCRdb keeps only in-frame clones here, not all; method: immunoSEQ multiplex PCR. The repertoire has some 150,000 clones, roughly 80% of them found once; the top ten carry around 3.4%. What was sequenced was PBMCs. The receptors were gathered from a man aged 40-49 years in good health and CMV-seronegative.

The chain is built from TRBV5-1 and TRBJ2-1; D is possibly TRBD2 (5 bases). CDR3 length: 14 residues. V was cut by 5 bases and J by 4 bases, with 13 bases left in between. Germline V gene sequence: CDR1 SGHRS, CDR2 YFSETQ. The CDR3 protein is CASSPARVYNEQFF. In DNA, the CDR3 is TGCGCCAGCAGTCCAGCGAGGGTTTACAATGAGCAGTTCTTC.

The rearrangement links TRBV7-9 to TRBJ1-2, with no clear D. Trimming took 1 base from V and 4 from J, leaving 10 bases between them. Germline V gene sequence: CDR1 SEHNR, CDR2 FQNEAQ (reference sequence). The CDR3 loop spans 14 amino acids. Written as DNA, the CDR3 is TGTGCCAGCAGCTTAGGGTCAGAAATCTATGGCTACACCTTC. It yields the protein CASSLGSEIYGYTF.

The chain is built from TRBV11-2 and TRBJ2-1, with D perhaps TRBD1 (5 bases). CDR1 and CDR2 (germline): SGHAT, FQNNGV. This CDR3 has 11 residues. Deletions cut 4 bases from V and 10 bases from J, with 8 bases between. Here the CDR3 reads CASSYDREQFF. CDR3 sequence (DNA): TGTGCCAGCAGCTACGACAGAGAGCAGTTCTTC.

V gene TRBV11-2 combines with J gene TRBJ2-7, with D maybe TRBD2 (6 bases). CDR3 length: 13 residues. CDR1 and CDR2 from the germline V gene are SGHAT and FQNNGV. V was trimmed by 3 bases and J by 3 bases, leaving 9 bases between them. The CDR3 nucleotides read TGTGCCAGCAGCTTCGGGAGTAGCTACGAGCAGTACTTC. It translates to CASSFGSSYEQYF.

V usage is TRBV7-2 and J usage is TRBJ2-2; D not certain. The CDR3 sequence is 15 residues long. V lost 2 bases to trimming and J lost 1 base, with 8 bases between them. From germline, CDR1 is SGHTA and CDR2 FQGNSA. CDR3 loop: CASSLSPLNTGELFF. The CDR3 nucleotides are TGTGCCAGCAGCTTAAGTCCACTGAACACCGGGGAGCTGTTTTTT.